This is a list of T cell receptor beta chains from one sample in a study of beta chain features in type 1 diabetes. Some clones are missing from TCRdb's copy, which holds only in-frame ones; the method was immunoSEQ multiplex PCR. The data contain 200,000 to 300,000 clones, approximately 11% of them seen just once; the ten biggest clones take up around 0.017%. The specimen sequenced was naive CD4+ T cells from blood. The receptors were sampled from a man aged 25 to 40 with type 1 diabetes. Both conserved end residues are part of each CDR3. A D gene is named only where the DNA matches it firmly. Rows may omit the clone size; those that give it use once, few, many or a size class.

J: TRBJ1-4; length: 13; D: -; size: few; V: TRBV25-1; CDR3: CASSGSRGEKLFF; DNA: TGTGCCAGCAGTGGCTCCAGGGGAGAAAAACTGTTTTTT
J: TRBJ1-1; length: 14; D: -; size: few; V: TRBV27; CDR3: CASSFGRSLTEAFF; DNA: TGTGCCAGCAGTTTTGGCAGGTCGTTAACTGAAGCTTTCTTT
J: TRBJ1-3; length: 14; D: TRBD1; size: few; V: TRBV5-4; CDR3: CASGQGSSGNTIYF; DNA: TGTGCCAGCGGACAGGGGAGCTCTGGAAACACCATATATTTT
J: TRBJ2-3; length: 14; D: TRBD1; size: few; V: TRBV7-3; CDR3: CASSLWNRGDTQYF; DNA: TGTGCCAGCAGCTTATGGAACAGGGGAGATACGCAGTATTTT
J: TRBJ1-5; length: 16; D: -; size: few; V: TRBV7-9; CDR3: CASSLDPRDTYQPQHF; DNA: TGTGCCAGCAGCTTAGATCCCAGGGACACTTATCAGCCCCAGCATTTT
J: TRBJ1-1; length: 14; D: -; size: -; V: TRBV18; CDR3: CASSPPGQETEAFF; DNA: TGTGCCAGCTCACCTCCGGGACAAGAAACTGAAGCTTTCTTT
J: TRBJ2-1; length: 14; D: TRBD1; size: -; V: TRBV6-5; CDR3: CASGTGTGGNEQFF; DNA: TGTGCCAGCGGAACCGGGACAGGGGGGAATGAGCAGTTCTTC
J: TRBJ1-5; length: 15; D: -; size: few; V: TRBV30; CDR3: CAWTPGGALGQPQHF; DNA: TGTGCCTGGACTCCTGGGGGGGCGCTGGGGCAGCCCCAGCATTTT
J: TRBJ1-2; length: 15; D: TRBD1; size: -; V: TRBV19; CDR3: CASSIGQGSSYGYTF; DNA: TGTGCCAGTAGTATTGGACAGGGCAGTTCCTATGGCTACACCTTC
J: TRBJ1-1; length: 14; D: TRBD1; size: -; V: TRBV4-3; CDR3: CASSQTGGQIEAFF; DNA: TGCGCCAGCAGCCAAACCGGGGGACAGATTGAAGCTTTCTTT
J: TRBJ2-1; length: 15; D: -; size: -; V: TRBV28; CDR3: CASSPSSGAYNEQFF; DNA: TGTGCCAGCAGTCCCTCGAGCGGAGCCTACAATGAGCAGTTCTTC
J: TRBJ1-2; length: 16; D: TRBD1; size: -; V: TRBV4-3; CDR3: CASSQDGSRRQGYYTF; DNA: TGCGCCAGCAGCCAAGATGGGTCTAGAAGACAGGGGTACTACACCTTC
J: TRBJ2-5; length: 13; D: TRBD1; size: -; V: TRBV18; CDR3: CASSSTGDETQYF; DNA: TGTGCCAGCTCATCGACAGGGGACGAGACCCAGTACTTC
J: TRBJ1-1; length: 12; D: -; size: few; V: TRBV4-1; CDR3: CASSQGPNGAFF; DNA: TGCGCCAGCAGCCAAGGTCCCAACGGGGCTTTCTTT
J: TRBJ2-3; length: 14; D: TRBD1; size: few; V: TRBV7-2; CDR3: CASTVDRGPDTQYF; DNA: TGTGCCAGCACCGTGGACAGGGGGCCAGATACGCAGTATTTT
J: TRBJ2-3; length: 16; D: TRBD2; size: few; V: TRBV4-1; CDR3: CASSQGRSGGPAGQYF; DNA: TGCGCCAGCAGCCAAGGCCGTAGCGGGGGGCCCGCGGGGCAGTATTTT
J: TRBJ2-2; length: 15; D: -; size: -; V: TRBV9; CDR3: CASMAGVGGTGELFF; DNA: TGTGCCAGCATGGCCGGTGTGGGGGGCACCGGGGAGCTGTTTTTT
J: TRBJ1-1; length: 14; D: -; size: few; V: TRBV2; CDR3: CASRRRIPNTEAFF; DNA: TGTGCCAGCAGAAGGAGGATTCCGAACACTGAAGCTTTCTTT